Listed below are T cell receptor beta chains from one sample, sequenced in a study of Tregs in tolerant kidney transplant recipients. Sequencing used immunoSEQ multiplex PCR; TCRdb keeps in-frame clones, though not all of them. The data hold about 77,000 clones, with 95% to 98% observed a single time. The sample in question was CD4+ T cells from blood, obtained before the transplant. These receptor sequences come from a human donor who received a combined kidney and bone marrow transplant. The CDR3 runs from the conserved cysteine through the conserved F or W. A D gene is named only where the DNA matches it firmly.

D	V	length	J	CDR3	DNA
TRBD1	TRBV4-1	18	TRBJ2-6	CASSPVDRGWSGANVLTF	TGCGCCAGCAGCCCAGTGGACAGGGGATGGTCTGGGGCCAACGTCCTGACTTTC
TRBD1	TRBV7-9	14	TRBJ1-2	CASSLIQGNYGYTF	TGTGCCAGCAGCTTGATACAGGGGAACTATGGCTACACCTTC
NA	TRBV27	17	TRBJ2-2	CASSLGVRRIGTGELFF	TGTGCCAGCAGTTTAGGGGTCAGGAGGATCGGAACCGGGGAGCTGTTTTTT
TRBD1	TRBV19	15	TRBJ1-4	CASSGRQGNNEKLFF	TGTGCCAGTAGTGGAAGACAGGGAAATAATGAAAAACTGTTTTTT
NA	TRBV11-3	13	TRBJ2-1	CASGDEYYNEQFF	TGTGCCAGCGGAGATGAGTACTACAATGAGCAGTTCTTC
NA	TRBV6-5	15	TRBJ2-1	CASSYDRIPYNEQFF	TGTGCCAGCAGTTACGACAGGATACCCTACAATGAGCAGTTCTTC
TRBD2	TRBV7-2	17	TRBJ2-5	CASSLVFGGGLVQTQYF	TGTGCCAGCAGCTTAGTGTTCGGCGGGGGGCTCGTTCAGACCCAGTACTTC
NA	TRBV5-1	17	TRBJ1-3	CASSSTYATTSGNTIYF	TGCGCCAGCAGCTCCACCTATGCGACAACAAGCGGGAACACCATATATTTT
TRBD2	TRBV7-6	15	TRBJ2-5	CASSSQTSGGETQYF	TGTGCCAGCAGCTCACAGACTAGCGGGGGAGAGACCCAGTACTTC
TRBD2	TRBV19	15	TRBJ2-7	CASSRASGSSYEQYF	TGTGCCAGTAGTAGGGCTAGCGGGAGCTCCTACGAGCAGTACTTC
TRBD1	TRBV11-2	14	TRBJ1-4	CASTWSGGNEKLFF	TGTGCCAGCACCTGGTCAGGGGGTAATGAAAAACTGTTTTTT
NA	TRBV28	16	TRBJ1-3	CASSRTGYASGNTIYF	TGTGCCAGCAGCCGAACAGGGTACGCATCTGGAAACACCATATATTTT
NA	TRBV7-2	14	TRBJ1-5	CASSFGGSGQPQHF	TGTGCCAGCAGCTTCGGGGGGAGTGGTCAGCCCCAGCATTTT